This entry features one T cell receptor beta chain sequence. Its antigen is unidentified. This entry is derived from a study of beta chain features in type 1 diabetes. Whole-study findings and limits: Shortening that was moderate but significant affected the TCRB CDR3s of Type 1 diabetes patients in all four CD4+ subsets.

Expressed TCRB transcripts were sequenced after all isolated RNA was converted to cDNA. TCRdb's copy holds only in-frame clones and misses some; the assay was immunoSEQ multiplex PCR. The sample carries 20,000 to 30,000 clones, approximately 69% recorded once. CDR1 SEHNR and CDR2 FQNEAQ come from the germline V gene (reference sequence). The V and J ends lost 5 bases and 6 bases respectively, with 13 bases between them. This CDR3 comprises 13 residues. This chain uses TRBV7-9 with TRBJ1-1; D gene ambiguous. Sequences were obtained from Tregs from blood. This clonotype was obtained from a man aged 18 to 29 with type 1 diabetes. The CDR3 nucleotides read TGTGCCAGCAGCCCCTCGGCGGGAGCTGAAGCTTTCTTT. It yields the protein CASSPSAGAEAFF.